The entry below describes one T cell receptor (beta chain). Repertoires were generated with immunoSEQ multiplex PCR, while TCRdb's copy carries only in-frame clones and drops some. The table lists roughly 86,000 clones, around 80% of them singletons, with less than 9.5% in the top ten. The time point: baseline, week 1 (first vaccination visit). The treatment: pre-vaccination baseline after standard-of-care therapy. CDR1 is SGHRS, CDR2 YFSETQ, per germline. Trimming stripped 3 bases from V and 7 bases from J, with 20 bases between. This CDR3 has 15 residues. The sample originates from a study of a mutant IDH1 vaccine in newly diagnosed glioma.

Specimen: PBMCs, collected from a glioma patient treated with radiotherapy, temozolomide or both. This rearrangement joins TRBV5-1 to TRBJ2-7, with D unresolved. The clonotype comes from a middle-aged man with glioma. As DNA, the CDR3 is TGCGCCAGCAGCTATTCCCCTTCACAAGGGCGAGAGCAGTACTTC. Protein: CASSYSPSQGREQYF.